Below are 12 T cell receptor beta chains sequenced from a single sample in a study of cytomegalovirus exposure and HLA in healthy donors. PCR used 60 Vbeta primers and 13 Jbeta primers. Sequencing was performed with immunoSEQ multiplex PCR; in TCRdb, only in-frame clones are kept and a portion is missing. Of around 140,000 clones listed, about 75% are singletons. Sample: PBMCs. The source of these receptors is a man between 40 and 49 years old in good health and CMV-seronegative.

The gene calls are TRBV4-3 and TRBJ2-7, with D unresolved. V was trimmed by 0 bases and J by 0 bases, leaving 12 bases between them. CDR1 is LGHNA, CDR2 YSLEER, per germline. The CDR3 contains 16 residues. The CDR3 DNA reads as TGCGCCAGCAGCCAAGATCGAGGCCTAAACTCCTACGAGCAGTACTTC. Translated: CASSQDRGLNSYEQYF.

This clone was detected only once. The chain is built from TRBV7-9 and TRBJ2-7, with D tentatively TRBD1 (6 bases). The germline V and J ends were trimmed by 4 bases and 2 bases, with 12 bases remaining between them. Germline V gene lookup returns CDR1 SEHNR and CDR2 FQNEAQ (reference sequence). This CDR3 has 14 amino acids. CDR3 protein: CASSSRDTPYEQYF. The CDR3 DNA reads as TGTGCCAGCAGCTCTCGGGACACTCCCTACGAGCAGTACTTC.

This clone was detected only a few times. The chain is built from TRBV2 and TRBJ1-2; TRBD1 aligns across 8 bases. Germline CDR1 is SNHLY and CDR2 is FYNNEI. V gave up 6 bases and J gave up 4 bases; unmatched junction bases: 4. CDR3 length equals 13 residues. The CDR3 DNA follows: TGTGCCAGCAGGGACAGGGTCAGCTATGGCTACACCTTC. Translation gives CASRDRVSYGYTF.

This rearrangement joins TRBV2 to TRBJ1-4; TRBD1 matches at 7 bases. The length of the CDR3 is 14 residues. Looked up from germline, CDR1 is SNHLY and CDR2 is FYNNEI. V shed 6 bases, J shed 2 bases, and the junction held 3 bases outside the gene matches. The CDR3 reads CASSAQGTNEKLFF. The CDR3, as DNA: TGTGCCAGCAGCGCACAGGGGACTAATGAAAAACTGTTTTTT.

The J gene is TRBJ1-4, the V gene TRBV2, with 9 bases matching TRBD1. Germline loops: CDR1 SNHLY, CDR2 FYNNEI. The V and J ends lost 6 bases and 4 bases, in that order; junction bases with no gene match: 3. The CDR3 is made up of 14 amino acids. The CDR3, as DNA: TGTGCCAGCAGACAGGGGGCGGGTAATGAAAAACTGTTTTTT. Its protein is CASRQGAGNEKLFF.

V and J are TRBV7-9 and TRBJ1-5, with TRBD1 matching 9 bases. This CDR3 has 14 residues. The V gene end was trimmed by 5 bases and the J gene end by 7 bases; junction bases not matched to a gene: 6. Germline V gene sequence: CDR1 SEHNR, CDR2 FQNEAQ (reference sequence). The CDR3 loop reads CASSGQGLGQPQHF. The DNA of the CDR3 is TGTGCCAGCAGCGGACAGGGGTTAGGGCAGCCCCAGCATTTT.

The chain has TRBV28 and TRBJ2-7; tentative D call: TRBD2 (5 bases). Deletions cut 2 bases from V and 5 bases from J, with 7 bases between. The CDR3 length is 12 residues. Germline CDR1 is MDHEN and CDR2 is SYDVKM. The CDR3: CASSLPEDEQYF. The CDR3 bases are TGTGCCAGCAGTTTACCGGAGGACGAGCAGTACTTC. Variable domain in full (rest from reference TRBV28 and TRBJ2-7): DVKVTQSSRYLVKRTGEKVFLECVQDMDHENMFWYRQDPGLGLRLIYFSYDVKMKEKGDIPEGYSVSREKKERFSLILESASTNQTSMYLCASSLPEDEQYFGPGTRLTVT.

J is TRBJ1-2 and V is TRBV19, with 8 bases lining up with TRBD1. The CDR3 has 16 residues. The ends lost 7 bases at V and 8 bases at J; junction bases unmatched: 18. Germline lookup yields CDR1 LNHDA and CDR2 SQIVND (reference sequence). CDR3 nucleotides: TGTGCCAGTATCCCCCGACAGGGGCGCCAGACGGGGGGCTACACCTTC. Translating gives CASIPRQGRQTGGYTF.

CDR3 DNA sequence: TGTGCCAGCAGTTACCACGCTGCGGGAGAGGGCTATGGCTACACCTTC. It codes for CASSYHAAGEGYGYTF. The V gene is TRBV6-5, the J gene TRBJ1-2, with D hard to call. Trimming removed 2 bases from V and 4 bases from J, with 17 bases in between. Germline CDR1 is MNHEY and CDR2 is SVGAGI. The CDR3 has 16 residues.

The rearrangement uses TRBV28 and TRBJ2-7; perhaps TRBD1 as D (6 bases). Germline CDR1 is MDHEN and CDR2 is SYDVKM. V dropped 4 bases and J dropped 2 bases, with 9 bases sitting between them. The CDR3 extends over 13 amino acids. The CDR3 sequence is CASSSDRPYEQYF. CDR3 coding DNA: TGTGCCAGCAGTTCAGACAGGCCCTACGAGCAGTACTTC.

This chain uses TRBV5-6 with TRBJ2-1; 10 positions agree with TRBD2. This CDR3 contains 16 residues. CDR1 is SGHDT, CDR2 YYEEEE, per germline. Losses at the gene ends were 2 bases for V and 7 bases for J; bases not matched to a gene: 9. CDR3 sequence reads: CASSFLAGGHRNEQFF. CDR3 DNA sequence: TGTGCCAGCAGCTTTTTAGCGGGGGGCCATCGGAATGAGCAGTTCTTC.

The CDR3 nucleotides read TGTGCCAGCAGCCGGGTGGACAGGGCTTCCTATAATTCACCCCTCCACTTT. Translating it yields CASSRVDRASYNSPLHF. This chain joins TRBV13 and TRBJ1-6; 8 bases line up with TRBD1. Germline loops: CDR1 PRHDT, CDR2 FYEKMQ (reference sequence). This CDR3 is 17 amino acids long. The V segment lost 5 bases and the J segment 1 base; nucleotides outside the gene matches: 7. The full variable domain, its missing parts supplied by reference TRBV13 and TRBJ1-6, is AAGVIQSPRHLIKEKRETATLKCYPIPRHDTVYWYQQGPGQDPQFLISFYEKMQSDKGSIPDRFSAQQFSDYHSELNMSSLELGDSALYFCASSRVDRASYNSPLHFGNGTRLTVT.